This T cell receptor beta chain was observed in a study of naive and memory T cell subsets. This clonotype came up many times. CDR3 size: 15 residues. Germline V CDR1 and CDR2: MNHEY, SVGAGI. The germline V and J ends were trimmed by 6 bases and 0 bases, with 15 bases remaining between them. An oligonucleotide containing a UMI was ligated to the 3' end of TCR cDNA. The SP2 primer and nested alpha and beta constant region primers amplified ligated cDNA in four rounds. Each CDR3 protein gets one entry after TCRdb re-called the 5' RACE reads with MiXCR. The data contain approximately 58,000 distinct CDR3 sequences, under 8.5% of them singletons.

The chain carries TRBV6-5 and TRBJ2-7; the D gene is possibly TRBD1 (6 bases). This receptor was identified in a male donor in good health. CDR3 nucleotide sequence: TGTGCCAGCAGAAACCGGGACACCAGCTCCTACGAGCAGTACTTC. Protein product: CASRNRDTSSYEQYF.